The 24 T cell receptor beta chains presented below share a single source sample, sequenced in a study of shared clonotypes between healthy human individuals. Clones were read by immunoSEQ multiplex PCR, and TCRdb kept only the in-frame ones, dropping some. Of roughly 2,000,000 clones listed, 85% to 95% are singletons. As defined, naive CD8 cells were CD45RO-negative and positively selected for CCR7, with terminally differentiated effector memory CD45RA+ cells excluded. Specimen: naive CD8+ T cells sorted from blood. The source is a man between 18 and 35 years old in good health.

This sequence joins TRBV13 and TRBJ2-1; D ambiguous. With 0 bases removed from V and 8 bases from J, the gap between germline ends came to 11 bases. This CDR3 region has 14 residues. Per the germline V gene, CDR1 is PRHDT and CDR2 is FYEKMQ (reference sequence). CDR3: CASSLGHLAHEQFF. The CDR3 bases are TGTGCCAGCAGCTTAGGCCATCTTGCCCATGAGCAGTTCTTC.

The gene calls are TRBV10-3 and TRBJ1-6, with TRBD1 matching over 7 bases. V shed 7 bases and J 0 bases; nucleotides not matched to a gene: 3. This CDR3 is built from 15 residues. From germline, CDR1 is ENHRY and CDR2 SYGVKD. The CDR3 sequence is CAIKGDSSYNSPLHF. In DNA, the CDR3 is TGTGCCATCAAGGGGGACAGCTCCTATAATTCACCCCTCCACTTT.

The gene calls are TRBV4-1 and TRBJ1-2; the match to TRBD1 covers 10 bases. The CDR3 is made up of 16 amino acids. Germline V gene lookup returns CDR1 MGHRA and CDR2 YSYEKL. V gave up 1 base and J gave up 5 bases; unmatched junction bases: 7. CDR3 DNA sequence: TGCGCCAGCAGCCAAGGCCCGACAGGGGGCGGGTATGGCTACACCTTC. Protein product: CASSQGPTGGGYGYTF.

The chain employs TRBV5-4 and TRBJ2-7; 13 bases fit TRBD2. Germline CDR1 is SGHNT and CDR2 is YYREEE (reference sequence). V was clipped by 4 bases and J by 2 bases; unmatched bases: 3. This CDR3 contains 15 residues. The CDR3 loop reads CASSQLAGGAYEQYF. DNA of the CDR3: TGTGCCAGCAGCCAACTAGCGGGGGGGGCCTACGAGCAGTACTTC.

This chain links TRBV7-9 with TRBJ2-7; D gene uncertain. Germline loops: CDR1 SEHNR, CDR2 FQNEAQ (reference sequence). The CDR3 has 16 residues. Trimming stripped 2 bases from V and 0 bases from J, with 14 bases between. CDR3 protein: CASSLIGSLGSYEQYF. As DNA, the CDR3 is TGTGCCAGCAGCTTAATTGGCTCTCTCGGCTCCTACGAGCAGTACTTC.

The chain combines TRBV4-2 with TRBJ1-1, with D uncertain. This CDR3 contains 16 residues. CDR1 LGHNA and CDR2 YNFKEQ come from the germline V gene. Between the trimmed V and J ends, which lost 0 bases and 1 base, there was a span of 12 bases. CDR3 region: CASSQDLVERNTEAFF. The CDR3 bases are TGTGCCAGCAGCCAAGATCTGGTGGAGAGGAACACTGAAGCTTTCTTT.

The rearrangement uses TRBV25-1 and TRBJ1-3; possibly TRBD1 for D (5 bases). CDR3 length: 16 amino acids. Trimming shortened V by 0 bases and J by 3 bases, and 12 bases separated the two germline ends. Germline V gene lookup returns CDR1 MGHDK and CDR2 SYGVNS. This CDR3 is CASSEYEGPFGNTIYF. The CDR3 DNA follows: TGTGCCAGCAGTGAATACGAGGGACCCTTTGGAAACACCATATATTTT.

The V call is TRBV11-2, the J call TRBJ2-7; the D gene is possibly TRBD2 (5 bases). The CDR3 has 13 amino acids. Germline V gene lookup returns CDR1 SGHAT and CDR2 FQNNGV. Trimming removed 5 bases from V and 2 bases from J, with 10 bases in between. The CDR3 loop is CASSIPGTYEQYF. Written as DNA, the CDR3 is TGTGCCAGCAGCATACCGGGGACCTACGAGCAGTACTTC.

A note on this clone: This CDR3 is also generated by other DNA sequences in the sample. This rearrangement joins TRBV29-1 to TRBJ1-1, with D perhaps TRBD1 (6 bases). V was trimmed by 3 bases and J by 0 bases, leaving 11 bases between them. The CDR3 is 14 amino acids. Per the germline V gene, CDR1 is SQVTM and CDR2 is ANQGSEA. This CDR3 reads CSVDPTGMNTEAFF. The CDR3 DNA reads TGCAGCGTTGACCCGACAGGAATGAACACTGAAGCTTTCTTT. Full variable domain (outside the CDR3, taken from reference TRBV29-1 and TRBJ1-1): SAVISQKPSRDICQRGTSLTIQCQVDSQVTMMFWYRQQPGQSLTLIATANQGSEATYESGFVIDKFPISRPNLTFSTLTVSNMSPEDSSIYLCSVDPTGMNTEAFFGQGTRLTVV.

V is TRBV27 and J is TRBJ2-3; TRBD2 agrees at 11 bases. CDR1 and CDR2 from the germline V gene are MNHEY and SMNVEV (reference sequence). The V gene end was trimmed by 1 base and the J gene end by 5 bases; junction bases not matched to a gene: 8. The CDR3 totals 17 residues. CDR3 loop: CASSLLASGGLRDTQYF. The CDR3, as DNA: TGTGCCAGCAGTTTATTGGCTAGCGGGGGGCTTAGAGATACGCAGTATTTT.

This clone is a singleton in its sample. CDR3 sequence reads: CASSLEGLKGTDTQYF. DNA of the CDR3: TGTGCCAGCAGTTTGGAGGGGTTGAAGGGCACAGATACGCAGTATTTT. The rearrangement uses TRBV28 and TRBJ2-3, with D possibly TRBD2 on 6 matching bases. CDR3 length equals 16 residues. Per the germline V gene, CDR1 is MDHEN and CDR2 is SYDVKM. Trimming left V 3 bases short and J 1 base short, with 14 bases between.

This chain joins TRBV6-5 and TRBJ2-7, with D uncertain. V lost 6 bases, J lost 7 bases, and 10 bases lay in between. Germline-derived CDR1 and CDR2 are MNHEY and SVGAGI. CDR3 length equals 11 residues. For the CDR3, the DNA is TGTGCCAGCAGCCCCCCCATTGAGCAGTACTTC. It codes for CASSPPIEQYF.

This sequence joins TRBV10-2 and TRBJ2-7; possible D gene TRBD1, 5 bases. CDR1 and CDR2 (germline): WSHSY, SAAADI. Trimming pared 6 bases from V and 0 bases from J, leaving 6 bases between. The CDR3 runs to 12 residues. CDR3 loop: CASRDNSYEQYF. CDR3 nucleotide sequence: TGCGCCAGCAGGGACAACTCCTACGAGCAGTACTTC.

This chain uses TRBV7-8 with TRBJ2-7; the D gene is possibly TRBD2 (6 bases). With 5 bases removed from V and 5 bases from J, the gap between germline ends came to 10 bases. Germline V CDR1 and CDR2: SGHVS, FQNEAQ. The CDR3 is made up of 12 amino acids. CDR3 amino acids: CASSGGENEQYF. The CDR3 DNA is TGTGCCAGCAGCGGCGGGGAAAACGAGCAGTACTTC.

The rearrangement uses TRBV6-1 and TRBJ2-3, with TRBD2 matching 9 bases. Unmatched junction bases numbered 10, after V lost 2 bases and J lost 4 bases. CDR1 is MNHNS and CDR2 is SASEGT in the germline V gene. CDR3 length: 17 residues. The CDR3 DNA reads as TGTGCCAGCAGTGAATGGGTGACGTTAGCGGGGGCAGATACGCAGTATTTT. Amino acids: CASSEWVTLAGADTQYF.

V usage is TRBV19 and J usage is TRBJ2-2; the match to TRBD1 covers 12 bases. CDR1 and CDR2 from the germline V gene are LNHDA and SQIVND (reference sequence). The CDR3 has 15 residues. V was clipped by 7 bases and J by 5 bases; unmatched bases: 5. CDR3 sequence reads: CASTLGQGATGELFF. In nucleotides, the CDR3 is TGTGCCAGTACTTTGGGACAGGGGGCAACCGGGGAGCTGTTTTTT.

The J gene is TRBJ1-5, the V gene TRBV7-9; tentative D call: TRBD1 (6 bases). Trimming left V 5 bases short and J 7 bases short, with 15 bases between. Germline V CDR1 and CDR2: SEHNR, FQNEAQ (reference sequence). CDR3 size: 14 residues. The CDR3: CASSQGTTGQPQHF. Here the CDR3 DNA reads TGTGCCAGCAGCCAAGGGACAACGGGGCAGCCCCAGCATTTT. The whole variable domain, filled in from reference TRBV7-9 and TRBJ1-5, reads DTGVSQNPRHKITKRGQNVTFRCDPISEHNRLYWYRQTLGQGPEFLTYFQNEAQLEKSRLLSDRFSAERPKGSFSTLEIQRTEQGDSAMYLCASSQGTTGQPQHFGDGTRLSIL.

This chain links TRBV6-4 with TRBJ2-7; TRBD2 matches at 8 bases. Germline lookup yields CDR1 MRHNA and CDR2 SNTAGT. The CDR3 loop spans 15 amino acids. V lost 2 bases, J lost 2 bases, and 5 bases stayed unmatched. The CDR3 nucleotides read TGTGCCAGCAGTGACGGGAGACTAGCGCCCTACGAGCAGTACTTC. Translating gives CASSDGRLAPYEQYF.

The J gene is TRBJ1-1, the V gene TRBV6-5; perhaps TRBD1 as D (5 bases). Per the germline V gene, CDR1 is MNHEY and CDR2 is SVGAGI. The CDR3 length is 13 residues. V was shortened by 4 bases and J by 3 bases, with 9 bases between the two germline ends. The CDR3, as DNA: TGTGCCAGCAGTTTAGGGGTGGACACTGAAGCTTTCTTT. Translating gives CASSLGVDTEAFF.

This clone was counted a single time. The chain links TRBV11-2 to TRBJ2-7; perhaps TRBD2 as D (6 bases). Trimming removed 4 bases from V and 6 bases from J, with 19 bases in between. Germline-derived CDR1 and CDR2 are SGHAT and FQNNGV. The CDR3 extends over 15 amino acids. The CDR3 loop is CASSSGAVPTPEQYF. In DNA, the CDR3 is TGTGCCAGCAGCTCGGGAGCGGTGCCCACCCCCGAGCAGTACTTC. The full variable domain, in which reference TRBV11-2 and TRBJ2-7 provide the parts outside the CDR3, is EAGVAQSPRYKIIEKRQSVAFWCNPISGHATLYWYQQILGQGPKLLIQFQNNGVVDDSQLPKDRFSAERLKGVDSTLKIQPAKLEDSAVYLCASSSGAVPTPEQYFGPGTRLTVT.

The J gene is TRBJ2-7, the V gene TRBV7-9; 9 nucleotides match TRBD1. The CDR3 has 19 residues. Germline CDR1 and CDR2: SEHNR and FQNEAQ (reference sequence). V gave up 0 bases and J gave up 2 bases; unmatched junction bases: 14. In DNA, the CDR3 is TGTGCCAGCAGCTTAGCGGAGGGACAGGGACTCCGGTCCGCCTACGAGCAGTACTTC. This translates into CASSLAEGQGLRSAYEQYF.

The chain combines TRBV7-8 with TRBJ1-6, with unresolved D. The CDR3 totals 13 residues. In germline, CDR1 is SGHVS, CDR2 FQNEAQ. V was pared by 4 bases and J by 13 bases, with 14 bases between. CDR3 sequence reads: CASSSPPNRPLHF. As DNA, the CDR3 is TGTGCCAGCAGCTCCCCGCCTAATCGGCCCCTCCACTTT.

J is TRBJ2-2 and V is TRBV7-9; D is ambiguous. V shed 1 base and J shed 0 bases, with 12 bases lying between them. The CDR3 loop spans 17 amino acids. CDR1 and CDR2 from the germline V gene are SEHNR and FQNEAQ (reference sequence). The CDR3 sequence: CASSLVGDNANTGELFF. The CDR3, as DNA: TGTGCCAGCAGCTTAGTTGGAGACAACGCGAACACCGGGGAGCTGTTTTTT.

V gene TRBV27 combines with J gene TRBJ2-1; 8 bases line up with TRBD1. V lost 11 bases to trimming and J lost 3 bases; unmatched junction nucleotides: 6. The CDR3 is 13 residues long. The germline V gene encodes CDR1 MNHEY and CDR2 SMNVEV (reference sequence). The chain's CDR3 is CAVGQENYNEQFF. In DNA, the CDR3 is TGTGCCGTGGGACAGGAGAACTACAATGAGCAGTTCTTC.